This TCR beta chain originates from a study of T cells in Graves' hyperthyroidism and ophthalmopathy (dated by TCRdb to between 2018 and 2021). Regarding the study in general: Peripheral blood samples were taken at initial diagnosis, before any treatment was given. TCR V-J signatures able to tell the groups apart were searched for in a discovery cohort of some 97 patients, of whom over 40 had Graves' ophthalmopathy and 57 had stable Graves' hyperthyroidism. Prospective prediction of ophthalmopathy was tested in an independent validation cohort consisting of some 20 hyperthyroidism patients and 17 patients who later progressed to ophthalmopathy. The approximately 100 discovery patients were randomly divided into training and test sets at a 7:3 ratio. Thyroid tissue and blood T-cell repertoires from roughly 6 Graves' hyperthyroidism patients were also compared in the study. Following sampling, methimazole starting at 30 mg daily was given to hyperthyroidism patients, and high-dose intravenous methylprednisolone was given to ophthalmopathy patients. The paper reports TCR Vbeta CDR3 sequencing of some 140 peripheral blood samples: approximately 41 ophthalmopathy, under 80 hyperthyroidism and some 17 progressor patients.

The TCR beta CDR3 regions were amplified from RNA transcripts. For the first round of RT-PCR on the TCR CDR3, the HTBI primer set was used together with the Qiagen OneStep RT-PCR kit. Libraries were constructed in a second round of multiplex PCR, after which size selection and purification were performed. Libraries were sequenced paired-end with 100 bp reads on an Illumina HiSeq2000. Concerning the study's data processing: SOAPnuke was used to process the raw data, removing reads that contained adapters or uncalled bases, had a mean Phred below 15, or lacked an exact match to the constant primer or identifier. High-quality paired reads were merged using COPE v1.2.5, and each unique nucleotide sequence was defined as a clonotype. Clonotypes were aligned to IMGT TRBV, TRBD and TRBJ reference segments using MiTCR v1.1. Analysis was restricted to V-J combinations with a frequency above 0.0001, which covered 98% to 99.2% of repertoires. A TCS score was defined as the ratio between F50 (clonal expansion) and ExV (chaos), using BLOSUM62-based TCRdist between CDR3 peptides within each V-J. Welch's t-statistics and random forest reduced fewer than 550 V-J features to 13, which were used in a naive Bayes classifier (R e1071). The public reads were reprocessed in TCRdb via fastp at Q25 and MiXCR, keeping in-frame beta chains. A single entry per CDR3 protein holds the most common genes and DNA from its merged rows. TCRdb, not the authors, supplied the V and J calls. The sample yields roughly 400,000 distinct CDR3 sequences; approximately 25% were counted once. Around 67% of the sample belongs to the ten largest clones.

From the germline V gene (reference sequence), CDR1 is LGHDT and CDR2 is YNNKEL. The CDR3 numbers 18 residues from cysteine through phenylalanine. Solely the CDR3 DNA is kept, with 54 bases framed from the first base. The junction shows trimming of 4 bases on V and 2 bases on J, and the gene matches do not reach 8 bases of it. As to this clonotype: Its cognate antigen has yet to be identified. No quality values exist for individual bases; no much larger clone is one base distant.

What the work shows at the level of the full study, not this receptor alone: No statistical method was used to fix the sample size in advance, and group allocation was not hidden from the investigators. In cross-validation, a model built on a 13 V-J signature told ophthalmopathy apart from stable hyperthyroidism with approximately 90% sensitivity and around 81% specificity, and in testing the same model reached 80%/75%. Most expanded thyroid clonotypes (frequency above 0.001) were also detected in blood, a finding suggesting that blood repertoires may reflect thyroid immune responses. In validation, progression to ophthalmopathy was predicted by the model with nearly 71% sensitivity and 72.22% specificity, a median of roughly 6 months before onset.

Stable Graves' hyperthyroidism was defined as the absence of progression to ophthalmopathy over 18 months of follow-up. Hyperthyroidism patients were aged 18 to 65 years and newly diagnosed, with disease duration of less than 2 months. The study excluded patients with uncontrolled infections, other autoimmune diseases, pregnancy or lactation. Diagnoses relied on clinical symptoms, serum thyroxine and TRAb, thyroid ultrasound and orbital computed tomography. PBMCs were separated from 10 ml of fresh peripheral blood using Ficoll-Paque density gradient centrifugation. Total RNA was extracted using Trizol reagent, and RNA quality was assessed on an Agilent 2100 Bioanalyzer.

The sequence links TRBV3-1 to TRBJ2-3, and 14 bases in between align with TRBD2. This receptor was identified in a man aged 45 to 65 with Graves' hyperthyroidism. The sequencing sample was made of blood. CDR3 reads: CASSRKGLAGEYTDTQYF. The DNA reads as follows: TGTGCCAGCAGCCGAAAGGGACTAGCGGGGGAGTACACAGATACGCAGTATTTT.